This T cell receptor (beta chain) came from a study of regulatory T cells in long-lasting Graves disease. Study-wide findings and caveats: Newly diagnosed Graves' patients exceeded persistent ones in TCR diversity. Relative to new patients (approximately 1,000), persistent patients exhibited greater sharing of public clonotypes (about 3,000).

This sample's time point: newly diagnosed GD, antithyroid drugs for less than 3 months. RNA isolated from PBMCs was used to make the TCR library. In its sample, this clonotype was seen many times. Its target is unknown. Library construction for TCR beta used iRepertoire HTBI primers and Arm-PCR of CDR3 regions. Under the authors' procedure: Samples revealed roughly 62 TRBV and roughly 15 TRBJ segments. MiXCR, applied by TCRdb to the multiplex PCR reads, yields one record per CDR3 protein. TCRdb's processing, not the authors', yielded these V and J calls. The sample yields roughly 380,000 distinct CDR3 sequences, around a sixth seen once. Germline CDR1 and CDR2: MDHEN and SYDVKM. The ends were cut back, 1 base at V and 7 bases at J, with 17 bases in the middle. The length of the CDR3 is 16 residues.

The specimen was peripheral blood mononuclear cells (PBMCs), collected at new diagnosis, from a patient treated with antithyroid drugs. The clonotype originates from a female donor with Graves disease. This sequence joins TRBV28 and TRBJ2-1, with a tentative D call TRBD2 (6 bases). The CDR3 loop reads CASSLYRDLSGNEQFF. CDR3 DNA sequence: TGTGCCAGCAGTTTATATCGGGATTTGAGCGGGAATGAGCAGTTCTTC.